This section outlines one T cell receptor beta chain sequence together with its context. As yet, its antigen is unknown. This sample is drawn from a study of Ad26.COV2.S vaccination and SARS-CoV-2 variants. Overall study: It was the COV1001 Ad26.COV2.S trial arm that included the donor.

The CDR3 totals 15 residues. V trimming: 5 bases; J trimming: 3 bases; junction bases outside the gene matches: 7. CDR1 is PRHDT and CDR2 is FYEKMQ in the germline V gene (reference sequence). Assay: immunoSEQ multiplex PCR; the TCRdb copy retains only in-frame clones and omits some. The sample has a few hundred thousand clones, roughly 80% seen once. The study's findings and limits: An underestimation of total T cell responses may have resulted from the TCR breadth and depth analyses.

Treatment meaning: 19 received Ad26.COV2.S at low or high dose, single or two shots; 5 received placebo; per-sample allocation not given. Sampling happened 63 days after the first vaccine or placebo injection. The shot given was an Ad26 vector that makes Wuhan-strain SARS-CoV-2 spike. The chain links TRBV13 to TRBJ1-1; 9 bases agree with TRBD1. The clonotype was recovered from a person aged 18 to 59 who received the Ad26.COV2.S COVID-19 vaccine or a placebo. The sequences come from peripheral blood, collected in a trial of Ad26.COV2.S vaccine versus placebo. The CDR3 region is CASSPSDRGHTEAFF. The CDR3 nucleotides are TGTGCCAGCAGCCCCTCGGACAGGGGCCACACTGAAGCTTTCTTT.